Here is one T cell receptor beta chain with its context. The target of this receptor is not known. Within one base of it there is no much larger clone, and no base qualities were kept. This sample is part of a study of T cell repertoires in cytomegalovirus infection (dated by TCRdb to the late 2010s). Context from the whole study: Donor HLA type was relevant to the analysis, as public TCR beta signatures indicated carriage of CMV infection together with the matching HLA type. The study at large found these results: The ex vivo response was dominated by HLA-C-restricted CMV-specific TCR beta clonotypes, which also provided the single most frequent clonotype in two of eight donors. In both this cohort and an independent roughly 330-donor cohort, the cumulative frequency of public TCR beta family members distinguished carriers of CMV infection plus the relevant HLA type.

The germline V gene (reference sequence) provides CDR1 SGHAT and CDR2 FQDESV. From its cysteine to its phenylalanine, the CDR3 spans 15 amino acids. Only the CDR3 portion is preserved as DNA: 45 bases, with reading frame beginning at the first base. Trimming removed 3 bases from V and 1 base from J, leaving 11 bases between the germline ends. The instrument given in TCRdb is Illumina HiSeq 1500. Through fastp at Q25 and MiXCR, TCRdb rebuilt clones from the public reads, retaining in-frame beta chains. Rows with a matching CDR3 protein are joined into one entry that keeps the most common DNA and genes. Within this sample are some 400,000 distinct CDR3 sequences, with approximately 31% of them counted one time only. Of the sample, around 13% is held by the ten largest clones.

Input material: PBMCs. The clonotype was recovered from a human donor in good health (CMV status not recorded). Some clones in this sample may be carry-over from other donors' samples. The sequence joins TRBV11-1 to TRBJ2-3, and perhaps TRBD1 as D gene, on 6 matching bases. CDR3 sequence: CASSLRDTRTDTQYF. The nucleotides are TGTGCCAGCAGCTTGAGGGACACCCGCACAGATACGCAGTATTTT.